Listed below are T cell receptor beta chains from one sample, sequenced in a study of read filtering for tumor transcriptome and immune sequencing. TCRdb fed the reads into MiXCR, producing one record per CDR3 protein. The top ten clones hold roughly 9.6% of a sample with about 130,000 distinct CDR3 sequences, 13% of them seen once. The source material was a population of CD138-negative cells sorted from bone marrow. The receptors stem from a donor over 35 with multiple myeloma. Each CDR3 is given with its conserved first and last residue. A D gene is named only where the DNA matches it firmly. Expanded clones get a size class; other rows say once, few or many, or leave the size out.

v_call	clone_size	d_call	j_call	cdr3_aa	cdr3_nt
TRBV2	-	TRBD1	TRBJ1-5	CASRDRQGSQHF	TGTGCCAGCCGGGACAGGCAGGGGTCCCAGCATTTT
TRBV5-1	many	-	TRBJ2-5	CASSLGNSGETQYF	TGCGCCAGCAGCTTGGGCAACTCAGGGGAGACCCAGTACTTC
TRBV10-3	many	TRBD2	TRBJ2-1	CAISVPGGPPIYNEQFF	TGTGCCATCAGTGTTCCGGGGGGGCCTCCTATTTACAATGAGCAGTTCTTC
TRBV29-1	many	TRBD1	TRBJ2-2	CSVLAGGYTGELFF	TGCAGCGTTCTGGCAGGGGGCTACACCGGGGAGCTGTTTTTT
TRBV7-9	many	-	TRBJ2-5	CASSGGGIGGTQYF	TGTGCCAGCAGCGGCGGAGGGATCGGAGGGACCCAGTACTTC
TRBV14	many	-	TRBJ2-5	CASSRGQQETQYF	TGTGCCAGCAGCAGAGGACAGCAAGAGACCCAGTACTTC
TRBV7-6	many	TRBD1	TRBJ1-2	CASSGRTGNGYTF	TGTGCCAGCAGCGGACGGACAGGGAATGGCTACACCTTC
TRBV4-2	medium-sized	TRBD2	TRBJ2-1	CASSSGLAGVSRYNEQFF	TGTGCCAGCAGCTCCGGACTAGCGGGCGTCTCTCGCTACAATGAGCAGTTCTTC
TRBV25-1	few	-	TRBJ1-1	CASSEGGLNTEASF	TGTGCCAGCAGTGAGGGAGGTTTGAACACTGAAGCTTCCTTT
TRBV6-2/TRBV6-3	many	-	TRBJ2-7	CASSKSYEQYF	TGTGCCAGCTCTAAGAGCTACGAGCAGTACTTC
TRBV25-1	-	-	TRBJ2-1	CASREVEQGNEQFF	TGTGCCAGCCGTGAAGTGGAGCAGGGGAATGAGCAGTTCTTC
TRBV18	few	TRBD1	TRBJ2-5	CASSQGTGGDETQYF	TGTGCCAGCTCACAAGGGACAGGGGGCGACGAGACCCAGTACTTC
TRBV4-1	many	TRBD2	TRBJ2-1	CASSPGPSGLAGVREQFF	TGCGCCAGCAGCCCAGGACCCTCGGGGCTAGCGGGAGTCAGGGAGCAGTTCTTC
TRBV7-9	-	TRBD2	TRBJ2-5	CASSRAGVQETQYF	TGTGCCAGCAGCCGAGCGGGAGTCCAAGAGACCCAGTACTTC
TRBV20-1	-	TRBD1	TRBJ1-2	CGVPGQGAYPYGYTF	TGCGGTGTACCGGGACAGGGGGCGTACCCCTATGGCTACACCTTC
TRBV11-3	-	-	TRBJ2-2	CASSPGGGTGELFF	TGTGCCAGCAGCCCAGGGGGGGGCACCGGGGAGCTGTTTTTT
TRBV19	few	-	TRBJ2-1	CASSISGGRYNEQFF	TGTGCCAGTAGTATCAGTGGGGGGAGATACAATGAGCAGTTCTTC
TRBV7-9	few	-	TRBJ2-1	CASSIDISAFSSYNGQFF	TGTGCCAGCAGTATCGACATTAGCGCGTTCAGCTCCTACAATGGGCAGTTCTTC
TRBV23-1	few	-	TRBJ1-1	CASSQSATGSNTEAFF	TGCGCCAGCAGTCAATCGGCTACAGGGTCGAACACTGAAGCTTTCTTT
TRBV7-2	many	TRBD1	TRBJ2-5	CASSSYTGGLETQYF	TGTGCCAGCAGCTCTTACACAGGGGGACTAGAGACCCAGTACTTC
TRBV6-5	many	TRBD2	TRBJ2-2	CASSPSGTSFSTGELFF	TGTGCCAGCAGTCCTTCCGGGACTAGCTTCAGCACCGGGGAGCTGTTTTTT
TRBV11-1	many	TRBD1	TRBJ1-2	CASSPLRQGSGYTF	TGTGCCAGCAGCCCACTCCGACAGGGCTCTGGCTACACCTTC
TRBV5-1	many	-	TRBJ2-1	CASSVDGGHEQFF	TGCGCCAGCAGCGTGGACGGGGGGCATGAGCAGTTCTTC
TRBV4-1	many	-	TRBJ1-4	CASSHLLGVTNEKLFF	TGCGCCAGCAGCCACCTCCTAGGGGTGACTAATGAAAAACTGTTTTTT
TRBV6-6	many	-	TRBJ2-3	CASSYQGMGTDTQYF	TGTGCCAGCAGTTACCAAGGGATGGGCACAGATACGCAGTATTTT
TRBV3-1	few	TRBD1	TRBJ1-2	CASSQDRGRQGSIRYGYTF	TGTGCCAGCAGCCAAGATCGAGGGAGACAGGGGAGTATTCGGTATGGCTACACCTTC
TRBV12-3/TRBV12-4	many	TRBD1	TRBJ2-5	CASSPTGGGETQYF	TGTGCCAGCAGTCCTACAGGGGGCGGAGAGACCCAGTACTTC
TRBV7-7	many	-	TRBJ2-2	CASSLDGTTGELFF	TGTGCTAGCAGCTTAGACGGGACAACCGGGGAGCTGTTTTTT
TRBV29-1	few	-	TRBJ1-6	CSVQAQSNLPLHF	TGCAGCGTTCAGGCCCAGTCTAATTTACCCCTCCACTTT
TRBV30	many	TRBD2	TRBJ2-3	CAWSVGSGGSTDTQYF	TGTGCCTGGAGTGTCGGTAGCGGGGGGAGCACAGATACGCAGTATTTT
TRBV9	few	-	TRBJ1-2	CASSGSPLDSNTF	TGTGCCAGCAGCGGTAGCCCCCTGGACAGCAACACCTTC
TRBV20-1	many	TRBD2	TRBJ2-1	CSASRTSGVNEQFF	TGCAGTGCTAGCAGGACTAGCGGGGTGAATGAGCAGTTCTTC
TRBV15	many	TRBD1	TRBJ1-5	CATYRFSDRANQPQHF	TGTGCCACCTACCGTTTTTCAGACAGGGCAAATCAGCCCCAGCATTTT
TRBV7-3	-	-	TRBJ2-5	CASGYDGQETQYF	TGTGCCAGCGGCTACGACGGCCAAGAGACCCAGTACTTC
TRBV4-1	many	-	TRBJ1-2	CASSPEPAQAAYGYTF	TGCGCCAGCAGCCCGGAACCGGCTCAGGCTGCCTATGGCTACACCTTC
TRBV11-2	many	TRBD2	TRBJ2-1	CASSEGRGDYNEQFF	TGTGCCAGCAGCGAAGGGCGGGGGGACTACAATGAGCAGTTCTTC
TRBV10-3	many	-	TRBJ1-5	CAIGGVGDGNQPQHF	TGTGCCATCGGTGGGGTAGGGGATGGCAATCAGCCCCAGCATTTT
TRBV4-1	many	-	TRBJ2-1	CASSLRNWVNEQFF	TGCGCCAGCAGCCTTAGAAACTGGGTGAATGAGCAGTTCTTC
TRBV5-1	few	-	TRBJ2-1	CASRSWDDYNEQFF	TGCGCCAGCAGATCTTGGGACGACTACAATGAGCAGTTCTTC
TRBV10-1	many	-	TRBJ1-2	CASSAGTQYGYTF	TGCGCCAGCAGCGCCGGGACACAGTATGGCTACACCTTC
TRBV11-2	many	TRBD2	TRBJ2-3	CASSLRAAGAGPDTQYF	TGTGCCAGCAGCCTACGAGCGGCGGGAGCGGGCCCAGATACGCAGTATTTT
TRBV29-1	many	-	TRBJ2-7	CSVEEVGQLYF	TGCAGCGTTGAAGAGGTCGGACAGCTATACTTC
TRBV7-9	many	TRBD2	TRBJ2-1	CASSPGTSGYNEQFF	TGTGCCAGCAGCCCCGGGACTAGCGGGTACAATGAGCAGTTCTTC
TRBV12-3/TRBV12-4	many	-	TRBJ1-2	CASSPRQMSSYGYTF	TGTGCCAGCAGTCCGAGACAGATGAGCTCCTATGGCTACACCTTC
TRBV29-1	many	TRBD2	TRBJ2-3	CSVASGATDTQYF	TGCAGCGTCGCTAGCGGGGCCACAGATACGCAGTATTTT
TRBV29-1	-	TRBD2	TRBJ2-1	CSASRTSGVYNEQFF	TGCAGCGCGTCCCGGACTAGCGGGGTCTACAATGAGCAGTTCTTC
TRBV6-6	-	TRBD1	TRBJ2-7	CASQGQGAYEQYF	TGTGCCAGCCAGGGACAGGGGGCCTACGAGCAGTACTTC
TRBV6-5	many	-	TRBJ1-1	CASSHILNTEAFF	TGTGCCAGCAGTCACATATTGAACACTGAAGCTTTCTTT
TRBV25-1	many	TRBD2	TRBJ2-1	CASSGPGGRSYNEQFF	TGTGCCAGCAGTGGACCGGGGGGTCGGTCCTACAATGAGCAGTTCTTC
TRBV3-1	few	TRBD1	TRBJ1-1	CASSQGDRATEALF	TGTGCCAGCAGCCAGGGCGACAGGGCCACTGAAGCTCTCTTT
TRBV11-1	many	-	TRBJ2-2	CASSWGDTGELFF	TGTGCCAGCAGCTGGGGGGACACCGGGGAGCTGTTTTTT
TRBV5-4	-	-	TRBJ2-2	CASSLEVNTGELFF	TGTGCCAGCAGCTTGGAGGTGAACACCGGGGAGCTGTTTTTT
TRBV7-2	many	TRBD1	TRBJ2-7	CASSPGGQGRHEQYF	TGTGCCAGCAGCCCGGGGGGACAGGGCCGCCACGAGCAGTACTTC
TRBV27	many	-	TRBJ2-3	CASSFVPGDTQYF	TGTGCCAGCAGTTTTGTGCCCGGGGATACGCAGTATTTT
TRBV3-1	many	TRBD2	TRBJ2-5	CASRLGTSGSRETQYF	TGTGCCAGCAGACTGGGGACTAGCGGGAGTAGGGAGACCCAGTACTTC